Shown below are 9 T cell receptor beta chains from a single sample sequenced in a study of graft-versus-host responses after intestinal transplantation. Sequencing was performed with immunoSEQ multiplex PCR; in TCRdb, only in-frame clones are kept and a portion is missing. The sample yields about 130,000 clones, more than 80% seen once. Antigen specificity for these receptors is unknown. Here the sequenced sample was unstimulated CD4+ T cells sorted from spleen or lymph node cells, taken before intestinal transplant. These receptors were collected from a human donor who received an intestinal transplant.

The chain couples TRBV9 to TRBJ2-2, with D possibly matching TRBD2 (5 bases). Between the trimmed V and J ends, which lost 4 bases and 0 bases, there was a span of 7 bases. The CDR3 is 14 residues long. CDR1 SGDLS and CDR2 YYNGEE come from the germline V gene. As DNA, the CDR3 is TGTGCCAGCAGCTTAGCGCCGAACACCGGGGAGCTGTTTTTT. Translating gives CASSLAPNTGELFF.

The chain is built from TRBV27 and TRBJ2-2; D not resolved. The CDR3 extends over 13 amino acids. Germline V lookup: CDR1 MNHEY, CDR2 SMNVEV (reference sequence). V lost 5 bases, J lost 6 bases, and 10 bases lay in between. For the CDR3, the DNA is TGTGCCAGCAGTCCTGGTGGTCCCGGGGAGCTGTTTTTT. The encoded protein is CASSPGGPGELFF.

V gene TRBV7-9 combines with J gene TRBJ1-1; D possibly corresponds to TRBD1 (5 bases). Germline loops: CDR1 SEHNR, CDR2 FQNEAQ (reference sequence). The CDR3 consists of 13 residues. Trimming took off 5 bases at V and 5 bases at J, with 12 bases between the two ends. CDR3 protein: CASSPSGGTEAFF. CDR3 sequence (DNA): TGTGCCAGCAGCCCGTCGGGGGGGACTGAAGCTTTCTTT.

V gene TRBV7-9 combines with J gene TRBJ2-5; D may be TRBD1 (6 bases). The ends were cut back, 5 bases at V and 4 bases at J, with 11 bases in the middle. The CDR3 is made up of 13 amino acids. Germline V gene data show CDR1 as SEHNR and CDR2 as FQNEAQ (reference sequence). CDR3 bases: TGTGCCAGCAGCCCAGGGGTTGCAGAGACCCAGTACTTC. It codes for CASSPGVAETQYF.

V gene TRBV4-1 combines with J gene TRBJ2-5; D unresolved. This CDR3 region has 12 residues. CDR1 and CDR2 from the germline V gene are MGHRA and YSYEKL. Trimming shortened V by 0 bases and J by 4 bases, and 3 bases separated the two germline ends. Here the CDR3 reads CASSQDLETQYF. CDR3 sequence (DNA): TGCGCCAGCAGCCAAGACTTAGAGACCCAGTACTTC.

The chain employs TRBV27 and TRBJ2-7; D tentatively fits TRBD1 or TRBD2 (6 bases each). Between the trimmed V and J ends, which lost 6 bases and 0 bases, there was a span of 12 bases. CDR1 is MNHEY and CDR2 is SMNVEV in the germline V gene (reference sequence). The CDR3 loop spans 14 amino acids. The CDR3 DNA follows: TGTGCCAGCAGGAGAGAGGGGGGCTCCTACGAGCAGTACTTC. This codes for CASRREGGSYEQYF.

This sequence joins TRBV7-9 and TRBJ2-3; tentative D call: TRBD2 (7 bases). The V and J ends lost 7 bases and 4 bases respectively, with 15 bases between them. Germline V lookup: CDR1 SEHNR, CDR2 FQNEAQ (reference sequence). The CDR3 is 14 residues long. The DNA of the CDR3 is TGTGCCAGCACGAGGGGGGGGGTATCAGATACGCAGTATTTT. Encoded protein: CASTRGGVSDTQYF.

The V gene is TRBV18, the J gene TRBJ1-3; D possibly corresponds to TRBD1 (5 bases). The CDR3 has 16 amino acids. V gave up 1 base and J gave up 1 base, with 11 bases separating them. Germline V lookup: CDR1 KGHSH, CDR2 LQKENI. In nucleotides, the CDR3 is TGTGCCAGCTCACCACAAACCTCAGGGTCTGGAAACACCATATATTTT. This sequence encodes CASSPQTSGSGNTIYF.

This clone has just one count. The chain uses TRBV18 and TRBJ1-5, with no clear D. Germline values: CDR1 KGHSH, CDR2 LQKENI. V was cut by 3 bases and J by 4 bases, with 7 bases left in between. The CDR3 is made up of 13 amino acids. The CDR3 reads CASSPGINQPQHF. CDR3 nucleotides: TGTGCCAGCTCACCGGGCATTAATCAGCCCCAGCATTTT. The entire variable domain, with the rest obtained from reference TRBV18 and TRBJ1-5, is as follows: NAGVMQNPRHLVRRRGQEARLRCSPMKGHSHVYWYRQLPEEGLKFMVYLQKENIIDESGMPKERFSAEFPKEGPSILRIQQVVRGDSAAYFCASSPGINQPQHFGDGTRLSIL.